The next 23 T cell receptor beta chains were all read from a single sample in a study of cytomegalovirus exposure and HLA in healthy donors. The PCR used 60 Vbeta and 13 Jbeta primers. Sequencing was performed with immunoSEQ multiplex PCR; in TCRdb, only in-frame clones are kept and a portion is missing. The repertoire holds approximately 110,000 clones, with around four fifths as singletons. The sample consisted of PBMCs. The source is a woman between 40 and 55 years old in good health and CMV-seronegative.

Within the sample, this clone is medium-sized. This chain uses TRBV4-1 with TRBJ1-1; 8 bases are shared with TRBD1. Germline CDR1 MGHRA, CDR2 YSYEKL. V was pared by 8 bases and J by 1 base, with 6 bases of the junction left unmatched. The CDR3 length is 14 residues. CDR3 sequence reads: CASQDRGRNTEAFF. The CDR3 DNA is TGCGCCAGCCAAGACAGGGGCAGGAACACTGAAGCTTTCTTT.

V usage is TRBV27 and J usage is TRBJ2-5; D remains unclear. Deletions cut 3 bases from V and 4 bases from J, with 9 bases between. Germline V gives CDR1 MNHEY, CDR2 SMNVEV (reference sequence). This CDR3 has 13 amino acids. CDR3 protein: CASSFGFRETQYF. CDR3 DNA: TGTGCCAGCAGTTTCGGGTTTCGAGAGACCCAGTACTTC.

The CDR3 reads CASSEFDRDRDTQYF. DNA for the CDR3: TGTGCCAGCAGTGAATTCGACAGGGACCGGGATACGCAGTATTTT. V is TRBV6-1 and J is TRBJ2-3; 7 bases align to TRBD1. Per germline, CDR1 MNHNS and CDR2 SASEGT. V gave up 2 bases and J gave up 6 bases; unmatched junction bases: 8. The CDR3 is made up of 15 amino acids.

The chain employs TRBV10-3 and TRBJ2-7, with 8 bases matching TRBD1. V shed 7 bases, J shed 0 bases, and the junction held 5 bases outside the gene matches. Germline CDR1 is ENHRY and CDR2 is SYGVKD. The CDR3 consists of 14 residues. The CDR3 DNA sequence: TGTGCCATCACCCCCGGGACAGGCTCCTACGAGCAGTACTTC. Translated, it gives CAITPGTGSYEQYF.

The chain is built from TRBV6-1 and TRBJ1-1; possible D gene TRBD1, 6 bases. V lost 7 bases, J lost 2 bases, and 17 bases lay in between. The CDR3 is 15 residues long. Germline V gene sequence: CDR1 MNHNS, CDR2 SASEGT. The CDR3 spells CASNGDTAKNTEAFF. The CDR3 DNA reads TGTGCCAGCAACGGGGACACTGCAAAAAACACTGAAGCTTTCTTT.

CDR3 region: CASSQDGGLANEQYF. The CDR3 nucleotides read TGTGCCAGCAGCCAGGACGGGGGACTAGCAAACGAGCAGTACTTC. V is TRBV4-2 and J is TRBJ2-7; the match to TRBD2 covers 9 bases. Unmatched junction bases numbered 8, after V lost 3 bases and J lost 5 bases. Per germline, CDR1 LGHNA and CDR2 YNFKEQ. CDR3 size: 15 residues.

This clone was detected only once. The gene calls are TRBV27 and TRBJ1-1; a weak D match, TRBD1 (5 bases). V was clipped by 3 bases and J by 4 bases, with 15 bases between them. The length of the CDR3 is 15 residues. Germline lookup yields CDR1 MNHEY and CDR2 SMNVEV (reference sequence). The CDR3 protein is CASSLRPGWATEAFF. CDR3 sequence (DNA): TGTGCCAGCAGTTTGCGGCCAGGGTGGGCCACTGAAGCTTTCTTT.

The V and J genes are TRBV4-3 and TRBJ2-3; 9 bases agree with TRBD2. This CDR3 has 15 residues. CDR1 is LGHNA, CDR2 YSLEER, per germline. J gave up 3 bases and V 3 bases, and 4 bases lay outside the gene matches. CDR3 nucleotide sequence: TGCGCCAGCAGCCACCGACTAGCGGCAACAGATACGCAGTATTTT. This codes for CASSHRLAATDTQYF.

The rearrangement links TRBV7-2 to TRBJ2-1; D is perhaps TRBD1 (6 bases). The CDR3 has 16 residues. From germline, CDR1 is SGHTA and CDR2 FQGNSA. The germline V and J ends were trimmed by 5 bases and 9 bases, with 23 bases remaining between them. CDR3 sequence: CASSAPGVLGVTEQFF. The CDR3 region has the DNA TGTGCCAGCAGCGCACCAGGGGTTCTGGGGGTCACTGAGCAGTTCTTC.

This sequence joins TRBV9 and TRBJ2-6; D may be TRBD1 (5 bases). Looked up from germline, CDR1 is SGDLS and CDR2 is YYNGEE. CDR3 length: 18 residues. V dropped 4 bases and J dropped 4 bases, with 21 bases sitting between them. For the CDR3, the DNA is TGTGCCAGCAGCCTACCGGCCATCTCAGGGTCCGGGGCCAACGTCCTGACTTTC. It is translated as CASSLPAISGSGANVLTF.

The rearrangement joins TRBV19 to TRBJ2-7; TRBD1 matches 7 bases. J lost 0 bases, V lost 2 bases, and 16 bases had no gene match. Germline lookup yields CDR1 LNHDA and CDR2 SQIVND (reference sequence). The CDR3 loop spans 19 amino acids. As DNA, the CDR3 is TGTGCCAGTAGTATATCTCCCCTCGAACGGGACAGAGTCTCCTACGAGCAGTACTTC. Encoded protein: CASSISPLERDRVSYEQYF.

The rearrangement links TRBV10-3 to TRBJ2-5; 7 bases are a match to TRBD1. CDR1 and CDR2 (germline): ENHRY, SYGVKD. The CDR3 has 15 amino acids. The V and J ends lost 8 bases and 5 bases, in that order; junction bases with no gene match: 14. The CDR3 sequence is CAIGAQGVSRETQYF. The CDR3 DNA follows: TGTGCCATCGGGGCCCAGGGGGTTTCTAGGGAGACCCAGTACTTC.

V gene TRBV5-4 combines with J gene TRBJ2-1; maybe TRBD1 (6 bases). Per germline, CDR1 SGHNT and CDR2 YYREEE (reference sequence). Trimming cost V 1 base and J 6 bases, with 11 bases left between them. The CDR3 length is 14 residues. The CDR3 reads CASSLTGPFNEQFF. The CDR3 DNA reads TGTGCCAGCAGCTTGACAGGGCCATTCAATGAGCAGTTCTTC.

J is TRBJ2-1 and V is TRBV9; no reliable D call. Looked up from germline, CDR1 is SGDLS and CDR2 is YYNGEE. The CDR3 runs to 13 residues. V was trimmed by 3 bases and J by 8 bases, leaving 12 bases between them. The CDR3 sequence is CASSALVVHEQFF. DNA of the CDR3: TGTGCCAGCAGCGCCCTAGTTGTACATGAGCAGTTCTTC.

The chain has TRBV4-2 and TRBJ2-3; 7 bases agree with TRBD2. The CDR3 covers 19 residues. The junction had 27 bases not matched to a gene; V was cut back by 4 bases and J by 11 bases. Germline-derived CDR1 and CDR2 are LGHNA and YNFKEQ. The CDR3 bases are TGTGCCAGCAGCCCAAGCCTCGGCGAGCGGGGCGACTACGGCGGCTGGCAGTATTTT. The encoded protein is CASSPSLGERGDYGGWQYF.

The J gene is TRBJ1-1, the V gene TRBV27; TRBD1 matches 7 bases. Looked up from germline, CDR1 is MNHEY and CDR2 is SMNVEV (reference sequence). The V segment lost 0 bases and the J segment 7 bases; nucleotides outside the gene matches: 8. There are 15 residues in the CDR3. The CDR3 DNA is TGTGCCAGCAGTTTATCGTTGACAGGGTCGTATGAAGCTTTCTTT. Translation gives CASSLSLTGSYEAFF.

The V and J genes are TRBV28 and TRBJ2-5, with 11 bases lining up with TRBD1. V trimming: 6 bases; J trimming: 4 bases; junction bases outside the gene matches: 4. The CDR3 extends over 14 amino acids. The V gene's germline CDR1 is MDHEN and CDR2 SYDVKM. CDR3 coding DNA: TGTGCCAGCAGGTGGGGACAGGGGGGAGAGACCCAGTACTTC. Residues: CASRWGQGGETQYF.

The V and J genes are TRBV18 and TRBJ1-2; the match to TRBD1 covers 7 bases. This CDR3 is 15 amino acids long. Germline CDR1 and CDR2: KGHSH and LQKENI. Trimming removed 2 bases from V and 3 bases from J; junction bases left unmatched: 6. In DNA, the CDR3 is TGTGCCAGCTCACCAGGAAAAGGGACAGACTATGGCTACACCTTC. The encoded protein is CASSPGKGTDYGYTF.

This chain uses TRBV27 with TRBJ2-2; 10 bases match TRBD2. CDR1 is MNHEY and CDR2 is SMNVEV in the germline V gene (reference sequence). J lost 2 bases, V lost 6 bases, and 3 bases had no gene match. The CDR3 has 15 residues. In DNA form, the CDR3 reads TGTGCCAGCAGCCGACTAGCGGGTAACACCGGGGAGCTGTTTTTT. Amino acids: CASSRLAGNTGELFF.

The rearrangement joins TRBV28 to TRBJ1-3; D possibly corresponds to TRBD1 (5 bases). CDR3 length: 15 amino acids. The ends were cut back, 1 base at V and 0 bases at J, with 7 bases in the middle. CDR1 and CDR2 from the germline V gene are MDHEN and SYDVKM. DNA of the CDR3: TGTGCCAGCAGTTTATCCGGGGGCTCTGGAAACACCATATATTTT. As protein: CASSLSGGSGNTIYF.

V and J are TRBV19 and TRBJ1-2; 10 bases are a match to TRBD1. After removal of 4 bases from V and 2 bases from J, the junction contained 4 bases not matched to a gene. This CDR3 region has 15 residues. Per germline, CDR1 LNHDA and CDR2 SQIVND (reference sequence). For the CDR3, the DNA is TGTGCCAGTAGTAGGCGACAGGGGGCAAACTATGGCTACACCTTC. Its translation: CASSRRQGANYGYTF.

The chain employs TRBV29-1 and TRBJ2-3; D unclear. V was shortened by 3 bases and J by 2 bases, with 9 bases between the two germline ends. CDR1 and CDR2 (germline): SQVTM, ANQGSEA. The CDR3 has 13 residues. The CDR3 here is CSVDAALTDTQYF. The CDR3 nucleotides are TGCAGCGTTGACGCGGCCCTCACAGATACGCAGTATTTT.

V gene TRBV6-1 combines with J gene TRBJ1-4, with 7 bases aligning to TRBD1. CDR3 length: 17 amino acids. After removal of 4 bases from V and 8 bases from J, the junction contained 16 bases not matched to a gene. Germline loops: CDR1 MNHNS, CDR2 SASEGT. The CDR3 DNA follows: TGTGCCAGCAGTGGAAGAGGGGGCGACCCACAATCGGAAAAACTGTTTTTT. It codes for CASSGRGGDPQSEKLFF.